The clone carrying this T cell receptor beta chain was recorded a few times. No antigen is known for it. The sample belongs to a study of regulatory and conventional T cells in RAG deficiency. This CDR3 has 18 amino acids. Germline V gene sequence: CDR1 SGHDT, CDR2 YYEEEE. V lost 2 bases and J 5 bases, leaving 22 bases between the germline ends. This table comes from immunoSEQ multiplex PCR, and its TCRdb copy is limited to in-frame clones, with some not included. The sample records about 7,700 clones, about 93% being singletons. Findings and caveats of the study: Omenn syndrome and CID/AS patients had around 100-fold fewer unique Treg TCR beta sequences, versus around 9.8-fold elsewhere. Patient subsets had shorter CDR3s; Omenn Treg-Tconv overlap exceeded 75%.

Genomic DNA came from blood regulatory T cells gated CD4+ CD25-high CD127-low. These same records also appear under a second study, on regulatory T cells. From that paper: Primers: 52 TRBV forward and 13 TRBJ reverse. Skewed V and J usage and few unique V-J pairs marked patient repertoires, most in Tregs.

The chain employs TRBV5-6 and TRBJ1-4; D is possibly TRBD1 (6 bases). This TCR was recovered from a human donor in good health. The source material was CD127- CD25+ CD4+ Tregs sorted from blood. Here the CDR3 reads CASSLKPNRVTLNEKLFF. For the CDR3, the DNA is TGTGCCAGCAGCTTAAAACCAAACAGGGTTACCCTCAATGAAAAACTGTTTTTT.